The 2 T cell receptor beta chains presented below share a single source sample, sequenced in a study of neoadjuvant anti-PD-1 for oral cavity cancer. The sample's time point: after neoadjuvant nivolumab, at surgical resection. Assay used: immunoSEQ multiplex PCR; TCRdb lists only in-frame clones, some missing. The data hold some 22,000 clones, with 27% observed a single time. The sample was tumor tissue, taken after nivolumab (anti-PD-1) treatment. These receptors originate from a person aged 35-79 years with oral cavity squamous cell carcinoma.

The rearrangement joins TRBV10-3 to TRBJ2-2; D is unclear. V lost 9 bases and J lost 1, with 15 bases in between. The CDR3 contains 15 residues. Germline loops: CDR1 ENHRY, CDR2 SYGVKD. DNA of the CDR3: TGTGCCATACCTGACGCCGCCGGGAACACCGGGGAGCTGTTTTTT. As protein: CAIPDAAGNTGELFF.

This clone has just a few counts. CDR3 sequence: CASSRSRVLAGRPQETQYF. CDR3 DNA: TGTGCCAGCAGCCGATCCAGAGTTCTAGCGGGCCGACCGCAAGAGACCCAGTACTTC. This sequence joins TRBV7-9 and TRBJ2-5; TRBD2 matches at 8 bases. The CDR3 runs 19 residues. Germline trimming cut 5 bases from V and 2 bases from J; bases unmatched to any gene: 19. Germline V gene data show CDR1 as SEHNR and CDR2 as FQNEAQ (reference sequence).